These T cell receptor beta chains were read from a single sample in a study of T-cell memory formation after mild COVID-19. TCRdb reanalysed the 5' RACE reads using MiXCR and keeps one entry per CDR3 protein. This table has some 320,000 distinct CDR3 sequences, roughly an eighth appearing once. The sequenced sample consisted of PBMCs or a T cell subset sorted from them (not recorded which). The receptors derive from a young man who had mild COVID-19 (a few samples of this study predate the infection). Cell type and time point are not known. Both conserved end residues are part of each CDR3.

j_call cdr3_length v_call cdr3_aa
TRBJ1-6 15 TRBV12-3/TRBV12-4 CASSEIVPPNSPLHF
TRBJ2-3 15 TRBV19 CASSIFGLSTDTQYF
TRBJ1-5 15 TRBV12-3/TRBV12-4 CASRLGTGDGQPQHF
TRBJ2-5 16 TRBV9 CASSVAASGGQETQYF
TRBJ1-1 15 TRBV7-2 CASSLTPDLNTEAFF
TRBJ1-1 13 TRBV7-8 CASSHGRGTEAFF
TRBJ1-2 23 TRBV7-9 CASSPGQGRFGQGDRGALGGYTF
TRBJ1-3 14 TRBV4-3 CASRQTGAGNTIYF
TRBJ2-3 16 TRBV7-2 CASFWGLEFGGDTQYF
TRBJ2-2 15 TRBV12-3/TRBV12-4 CASRPGTGGTGELFF
TRBJ1-1 16 TRBV6-5 CASSYSMQGAKTEAFF
TRBJ2-4 15 TRBV7-2 CASSPRGGLPNIQYF
TRBJ2-5 11 TRBV20-1 CSVAGEETQYF
TRBJ2-3 15 TRBV28 CASSIRIAGADTQYF
TRBJ2-1 15 TRBV12-3/TRBV12-4 CASRPRTGSNLGQFF
TRBJ1-2 13 TRBV6-2/TRBV6-3 CASMGETFYGYTF
TRBJ2-1 14 TRBV20-1 CSAELAGADNEQFF
TRBJ1-2 13 TRBV27 CASSTGNAYGYTF
TRBJ2-1 18 TRBV7-9 CASSRGLAGGLSYNEQFF
TRBJ2-2 16 TRBV6-2/TRBV6-3 CASSPSDRARTGELFF
TRBJ2-3 12 TRBV20-1 CSARAGLNTQYF
TRBJ2-7 17 TRBV11-2 CASSLDLAGPESYEQYF
TRBJ2-3 15 TRBV7-3 CASSLTDRGTDTQYF
TRBJ2-7 11 TRBV10-2 CATLDRIEQYF
TRBJ2-7 14 TRBV12-3/TRBV12-4 CASSSGRSSYEQYF
TRBJ1-6 16 TRBV7-6 CASSLQQGANNSPLHF
TRBJ1-2 15 TRBV7-2 CASSLQGRAGLGYTF
TRBJ2-7 14 TRBV12-3/TRBV12-4 CAVTIGGPTTEQYF
TRBJ1-2 13 TRBV3-1 CASSPGLNYGYTF
TRBJ2-5 13 TRBV5-6 CASSLDRAETQYF
TRBJ1-5 12 TRBV24-1 CATSVQEGPQHF
TRBJ2-3 16 TRBV23-1 CASSQSEGSSTDTQYF
TRBJ1-2 12 TRBV19 CASRTGGDGYTF
TRBJ2-2 14 TRBV20-1 CSGRTSGLTGELFF